The 18 T cell receptor beta chains below were found in one sample sequenced in a study of blood T cell repertoires in COVID-19. The assay was immunoSEQ multiplex PCR, and TCRdb's table has in-frame clones only and misses some. The sample lists around 65,000 clones, about 81% occurring once. Sample: peripheral blood. Receptor source: an older man with acute or convalescent COVID-19.

The rearrangement links TRBV25-1 to TRBJ1-1; perhaps TRBD1 as D (6 bases). Germline CDR1 MGHDK, CDR2 SYGVNS. The CDR3 spans 12 residues. Trimming left V 6 bases short and J 1 base short, with 6 bases between. CDR3 in amino acids: CASRGQNTEAFF. In nucleotides, the CDR3 is TGTGCCAGCAGGGGACAGAACACTGAAGCTTTCTTT.

V is TRBV5-6 and J is TRBJ1-6, with 9 bases matching TRBD1. CDR3 length: 14 amino acids. Germline-derived CDR1 and CDR2 are SGHDT and YYEEEE. V shed 5 bases and J 10 bases; nucleotides not matched to a gene: 7. The CDR3 region is CASSRDRESSPLHF. The CDR3 region has the DNA TGTGCCAGCAGTCGGGACAGGGAGTCATCACCCCTCCACTTT.

The CDR3 reads CASSRGQTGGQPQHF. CDR3 coding DNA: TGTGCCAGCAGCCGGGGACAGACCGGGGGTCAGCCCCAGCATTTT. The chain employs TRBV7-2 and TRBJ1-5, with TRBD1 identical over 7 bases. V lost 5 bases, J lost 6 bases, and 10 bases stayed unmatched. This CDR3 region has 15 residues. The germline V gene encodes CDR1 SGHTA and CDR2 FQGNSA.

The V call is TRBV19, the J call TRBJ2-7; D may be TRBD2 (5 bases). V was pared by 6 bases and J by 0 bases, with 9 bases between. The CDR3 length is 13 residues. CDR1 LNHDA and CDR2 SQIVND come from the germline V gene (reference sequence). The CDR3: CASRTSGSYEQYF. CDR3 sequence (DNA): TGTGCCAGTAGAACGAGCGGCTCCTACGAGCAGTACTTC.

The J gene is TRBJ1-1, the V gene TRBV7-3, with D possibly being TRBD1 (6 bases). Trimming pared 2 bases from V and 3 bases from J, leaving 19 bases between. Germline CDR1 reads SGHTA; CDR2 reads FQGTGA. The CDR3 totals 17 residues. The CDR3 loop reads CASSLQGWLAGDTEAFF. Here the CDR3 DNA reads TGTGCCAGCAGCTTACAAGGATGGTTGGCAGGGGACACTGAAGCTTTCTTT.

The V call is TRBV2, the J call TRBJ1-4; D remains ambiguous. Germline CDR1 and CDR2: SNHLY and FYNNEI. V gave up 6 bases and J gave up 5 bases, with 16 bases separating them. The CDR3 is 15 residues long. CDR3 nucleotides: TGTGCCAGCAGGAGGGTTTTAGACGGCAATGAAAAACTGTTTTTT. As protein: CASRRVLDGNEKLFF.

This chain uses TRBV5-1 with TRBJ2-5; D might be TRBD2 (6 bases). Trimming took 2 bases from V and 2 from J, leaving 10 bases between them. The CDR3 is made up of 14 amino acids. The germline CDR1 and CDR2 sequences are SGHRS and YFSETQ. The CDR3 reads CASSLGGIQETQYF. The CDR3 nucleotides read TGCGCCAGCAGCTTAGGCGGGATACAAGAGACCCAGTACTTC.

The rearrangement uses TRBV27 and TRBJ2-7; 7 bases map to TRBD2. The CDR3 is 15 residues long. After removal of 4 bases from V and 4 bases from J, the junction contained 10 bases not matched to a gene. Germline V gives CDR1 MNHEY, CDR2 SMNVEV (reference sequence). CDR3 nucleotide sequence: TGTGCCAGCAGTTCAAGCGGGAATTGGCAGTACGAGCAGTACTTC. It specifies CASSSSGNWQYEQYF.

This chain joins TRBV6-1 and TRBJ1-1, with a possible D match to TRBD1 (6 bases). V was trimmed by 2 bases and J by 0 bases, leaving 16 bases between them. Germline values: CDR1 MNHNS, CDR2 SASEGT. The CDR3 is 17 amino acids. The chain's CDR3 is CASSERRVGGMNTEAFF. As DNA, the CDR3 is TGTGCCAGCAGTGAAAGGCGGGTAGGGGGTATGAACACTGAAGCTTTCTTT.

This clone was seen only a few times. The J gene is TRBJ2-4, the V gene TRBV19; D possibly corresponds to TRBD2 (7 bases). Germline values: CDR1 LNHDA, CDR2 SQIVND (reference sequence). The CDR3 has 14 amino acids. Trimming removed 3 bases at V and 8 bases at J, with 14 bases between. In DNA form, the CDR3 reads TGTGCCAGTAGTATCCGTCGGGGGGCGGACATTCAGTACTTC. As protein: CASSIRRGADIQYF.

This sequence joins TRBV3-1 (or the pseudogene TRBV3-2) and TRBJ2-3, with 9 bases matching TRBD2. The CDR3 consists of 18 residues. Per the germline V gene, CDR1 is LGHDT and CDR2 is YNNKEL (reference sequence). V dropped 5 bases and J dropped 2; count of bases not matched to a gene: 14. Written as DNA, the CDR3 is TGTGCCAGCAGCTCCCACGCGGCTAGCGGGGTTTACACAGATACGCAGTATTTT. This sequence encodes CASSSHAASGVYTDTQYF.

This clone occurred a few times. This chain joins TRBV2 and TRBJ1-2, with D unclear. Trimming pared 6 bases from V and 4 bases from J, leaving 18 bases between. Germline loops: CDR1 SNHLY, CDR2 FYNNEI. The CDR3 has 15 amino acids. CDR3 in DNA: TGTGCCAGCAGGAGCGGGTCCTCAACTGTCTATGGCTACACCTTC. Its translation is CASRSGSSTVYGYTF.

In this sample, this clone turned up once. The CDR3 is CAIRTQASGKETQYF. In DNA, the CDR3 is TGTGCCATCAGGACCCAGGCTAGCGGAAAAGAGACCCAGTACTTC. The chain uses TRBV10-3 and TRBJ2-5, with 7 positions matching TRBD2. Germline V gene data show CDR1 as ENHRY and CDR2 as SYGVKD. This CDR3 is 15 amino acids long. V lost 6 bases to trimming and J lost 3 bases; unmatched junction nucleotides: 10.

The chain carries TRBV5-6 and TRBJ1-3, with a possible D match to TRBD1 (5 bases). V was pared by 4 bases and J by 2 bases, with 10 bases between. The germline CDR1 and CDR2 sequences are SGHDT and YYEEEE. The CDR3 is 14 amino acids. The DNA of the CDR3 is TGTGCCAGCAGCCATGACAGAACTGGAAACACCATATATTTT. Protein product: CASSHDRTGNTIYF.

The chain employs TRBV5-1 and TRBJ2-3; 9 bases agree with TRBD2. CDR1 is SGHRS, CDR2 YFSETQ, per germline. V shed 3 bases and J 3 bases; nucleotides not matched to a gene: 8. The CDR3 spans 16 residues. The CDR3 DNA reads TGCGCCAGCAGCTCTACGACCAGCGGGAGGACAGATACGCAGTATTTT. Amino acid sequence: CASSSTTSGRTDTQYF.

The V call is TRBV24-1, the J call TRBJ1-2; 9 bases line up with TRBD1. The V gene's germline CDR1 is KGHDR and CDR2 SFDVKD. Losses at the gene ends were 4 bases for V and 7 bases for J; bases not matched to a gene: 9. CDR3 length: 15 amino acids. The CDR3 DNA sequence: TGTGCCACCAGTGAGGCGGGACAGGGAGAGCGTGGCTACACCTTC. Its protein product is CATSEAGQGERGYTF.

J is TRBJ1-6 and V is TRBV10-3; D might be TRBD1 (6 bases). Germline V lookup: CDR1 ENHRY, CDR2 SYGVKD. CDR3 length equals 17 residues. Trimming removed 2 bases at V and 6 bases at J, with 17 bases between. The chain's CDR3 is CAISEATPGARNSPLHF. CDR3 nucleotide sequence: TGTGCCATCAGTGAGGCGACCCCAGGGGCCCGTAATTCACCCCTCCACTTT.

CDR3 amino acids: CASRKGQLDTEAFF. The CDR3 DNA reads TGCGCCAGCAGAAAGGGACAGCTCGACACTGAAGCTTTCTTT. V gene TRBV5-1 combines with J gene TRBJ1-1, with TRBD1 matching over 7 bases. The germline V gene has CDR1 SGHRS and CDR2 YFSETQ. V shed 5 bases, J shed 3 bases, and the junction held 7 bases outside the gene matches. CDR3 length: 14 amino acids.